Presented here are 30 T cell receptor beta chains from one specimen sequenced in a study of shared clonotypes between healthy human individuals. Data came from immunoSEQ multiplex PCR; TCRdb stores just in-frame clones and leaves some out. This sample yields 85,000 to 100,000 clones, of which under 70% are seen a single time; less than 50% belongs to the top ten. Sequences were obtained from memory CD8+ T cells sorted from blood. The subset was: CD45RO+ cells pooled with CCR7-negative TemRA cells. The source is a man under 40 in good health.

This clone was seen just once. V gene TRBV28 combines with J gene TRBJ2-7, with D possibly matching TRBD1 (6 bases). The germline CDR1 and CDR2 sequences are MDHEN and SYDVKM. The CDR3 totals 14 residues. Trimming cost V 3 bases and J 1 base, with 10 bases left between them. This CDR3 reads CASSFEGTSYEQYF. CDR3 sequence (DNA): TGTGCCAGCAGTTTTGAAGGGACATCCTACGAGCAGTACTTC.

Comment on this clone: A read error is likely here: a far larger clone is one base away. The chain employs TRBV7-9 and TRBJ1-1, with D hard to call. This CDR3 region has 11 residues. Trimming removed 5 bases from V and 2 bases from J, with 3 bases in between. The germline gives CDR1 SEHNR, CDR2 FQNEAQ (reference sequence). The CDR3 DNA is TGTGCCAGCAGCGACAACACTGAAGCTTTCTTT. Translated, it gives CASSDNTEAFF.

This clone was detected many times. CDR3 DNA: TGCGCCAGCAGCTTGGGCCTCGGGACGGCCTCCTACAATGAGCAGTTCTTC. This encodes CASSLGLGTASYNEQFF. V and J are TRBV5-1 and TRBJ2-1, with D perhaps given as TRBD1 or TRBD2 (5 bases each). The V end was cut by 0 bases, the J end by 0 bases, with 13 bases between. Germline assignment: CDR1 SGHRS and CDR2 YFSETQ. The CDR3 totals 17 residues.

There are many counts of this clone. This chain connects TRBV10-1 to TRBJ2-1; TRBD1 or TRBD2 may be the D gene (6 bases each). The CDR3 contains 13 residues. Germline CDR1 WNHNN, CDR2 SYGVQD (reference sequence). V lost 8 bases and J 6 bases, leaving 14 bases between the germline ends. The CDR3 region is CASSLGGSNEQFF. The DNA of the CDR3 is TGCGCCAGCTCCCTAGGGGGGAGCAATGAGCAGTTCTTC.

A few counts support this clone. This chain joins TRBV2 and TRBJ2-2; D is unclear. V lost 0 bases and J 7 bases, leaving 9 bases between the germline ends. Germline values: CDR1 SNHLY, CDR2 FYNNEI. The CDR3 runs to 14 residues. The DNA for the CDR3 is TGTGCCAGCAGTGAAGCGGTAGTCCACGGGGAGCTGTTTTTT. It specifies CASSEAVVHGELFF.

The chain joins TRBV27 to TRBJ2-7; D is tentatively TRBD1 or TRBD2 (5 bases each). V was shortened by 7 bases and J by 4 bases, with 14 bases between the two germline ends. There are 13 residues in the CDR3. The germline V gene encodes CDR1 MNHEY and CDR2 SMNVEV (reference sequence). The CDR3 region is CASNPRGPYEQYF. CDR3 in DNA: TGTGCCAGCAACCCGAGGGGACCATACGAGCAGTACTTC.

V and J are TRBV5-3 and TRBJ1-4; D possibly corresponds to TRBD1 (5 bases). TRBV5-3 is an ORF, and what it does is uncertain. Deletions cut 4 bases from V and 0 bases from J, with 10 bases between. The CDR3 is 15 amino acids. CDR3: CARSTRVATNEKLFF. Written as DNA, the CDR3 is TGTGCCAGAAGCACCAGGGTTGCAACTAATGAAAAACTGTTTTTT.

J is TRBJ2-2 and V is TRBV6-5, with D hard to call. This CDR3 is built from 14 residues. CDR1 is MNHEY and CDR2 is SVGAGI in the germline V gene. Trimming pared 3 bases from V and 3 bases from J, leaving 8 bases between. This chain's CDR3 is CASSYSSYTGELFF. The CDR3 region has the DNA TGTGCCAGCAGTTATTCAAGTTACACCGGGGAGCTGTTTTTT.

The genes are TRBV5-1 and TRBJ2-7; a possible D gene is TRBD2 (6 bases). Trimming removed 1 base at V and 3 bases at J, with 8 bases between. Germline CDR1 and CDR2: SGHRS and YFSETQ. The CDR3 has 13 amino acids. In DNA form, the CDR3 reads TGCGCCAGCAGCTTGTCGCGGGACTACGAGCAGTACTTC. It translates to CASSLSRDYEQYF.

In this sample, this clone turned up a few times. V usage is TRBV9 and J usage is TRBJ1-3, with D unclear. CDR1 and CDR2 from the germline V gene are SGDLS and YYNGEE. The CDR3 totals 16 residues. Trimming took off 1 base at V and 1 base at J, with 12 bases between the two ends. CDR3 in amino acids: CASSVRWEASGNTIYF. Written as DNA, the CDR3 is TGTGCCAGCAGCGTACGTTGGGAGGCTTCTGGAAACACCATATATTTT.

The chain recombines TRBV6-1 with TRBJ1-5; 7 bases are a match to TRBD1. With V trimmed by 5 bases and J by 4 bases, 5 bases remained unmatched. The CDR3 loop spans 14 amino acids. Looked up from germline, CDR1 is MNHNS and CDR2 is SASEGT. CDR3 protein: CASSFTGVNQPQHF. CDR3 coding DNA: TGTGCCAGCAGTTTTACAGGGGTGAATCAGCCCCAGCATTTT.

The V gene is TRBV6-6, the J gene TRBJ1-1; D uncertain. Germline V lookup: CDR1 MNHNY, CDR2 SVGAGI (reference sequence). V was shortened by 5 bases and J by 4 bases, with 5 bases between the two germline ends. This CDR3 has 11 residues. The CDR3 nucleotides are TGTGCCAGCAGTCCCCCCACTGAAGCTTTCTTT. Translating gives CASSPPTEAFF.

The genes are TRBV5-6 and TRBJ2-5; TRBD2 aligns across 10 bases. The CDR3 contains 16 residues. Germline CDR1 and CDR2: SGHDT and YYEEEE. J was trimmed by 3 bases and V by 2 bases; bases with no gene match: 7. The DNA for the CDR3 is TGTGCCAGCAGCTTAGGGAGGCTAGCGGGAGAAGAGACCCAGTACTTC. Encoded protein: CASSLGRLAGEETQYF.

This clone is judged large (0.1 to 1%). V gene TRBV14 combines with J gene TRBJ2-1, with D hard to call. Germline values: CDR1 SGHDN, CDR2 FVKESK. The CDR3 loop spans 12 amino acids. Trimming left V 0 bases short and J 8 bases short, with 5 bases between. The CDR3 DNA is TGTGCCAGCAGCCAAGATGGACATGAGCAGTTCTTC. This gives the protein CASSQDGHEQFF.

The rearrangement links TRBV5-5 to TRBJ2-5; D is tentatively TRBD1 or TRBD2 (5 bases each). The germline V gene encodes CDR1 SGHKS and CDR2 YYEKEE (reference sequence). The CDR3 loop spans 15 amino acids. The V gene lost 2 bases and the J gene lost 1 base, with 12 bases spanning the gap. The CDR3 protein is CASSLGRDLQETQYF. In DNA form, the CDR3 reads TGTGCCAGCAGCTTAGGCAGGGACCTCCAAGAGACCCAGTACTTC.

This clone is judged medium-sized. The rearrangement links TRBV6-5 to TRBJ2-3; D is uncertain. The CDR3 loop spans 16 amino acids. Germline V lookup: CDR1 MNHEY, CDR2 SVGAGI. V lost 0 bases, J lost 0 bases, and 10 bases lay in between. CDR3 region: CASSYSVAASTDTQYF. CDR3 DNA sequence: TGTGCCAGCAGTTACTCGGTGGCAGCTAGCACAGATACGCAGTATTTT.

V and J are TRBV11-2 and TRBJ1-5, with TRBD1 as a possible D gene (6 bases). Deletions cut 3 bases from V and 3 bases from J, with 12 bases between. This CDR3 spans 15 amino acids. The germline V gene encodes CDR1 SGHAT and CDR2 FQNNGV. Written as DNA, the CDR3 is TGTGCCAGCAGCTTGGAACAGGGCCCCAATCAGCCCCAGCATTTT. It specifies CASSLEQGPNQPQHF.

This clone was detected only once. This rearrangement joins TRBV28 to TRBJ1-5; 9 nucleotides line up with TRBD1. With V trimmed by 7 bases and J by 4 bases, 17 bases remained unmatched. CDR3 length: 18 amino acids. Germline CDR1 reads MDHEN; CDR2 reads SYDVKM. In nucleotides, the CDR3 is TGTGCCAGCACCAGGGGGGCTAATACCGGGACAGGGAATCAGCCCCAGCATTTT. Its translation is CASTRGANTGTGNQPQHF. The whole variable domain, remainder taken from reference TRBV28 and TRBJ1-5, is DVKVTQSSRYLVKRTGEKVFLECVQDMDHENMFWYRQDPGLGLRLIYFSYDVKMKEKGDIPEGYSVSREKKERFSLILESASTNQTSMYLCASTRGANTGTGNQPQHFGDGTRLSIL.

The chain couples TRBV25-1 to TRBJ2-2; D might be TRBD1 (6 bases). CDR3 length equals 18 residues. Trimming shortened V by 2 bases and J by 3 bases, and 19 bases separated the two germline ends. Germline-derived CDR1 and CDR2 are MGHDK and SYGVNS. The CDR3 protein is CASSEGGRGFSHTGELFF. The DNA of the CDR3 is TGTGCCAGCAGTGAAGGAGGCAGGGGATTTAGTCACACCGGGGAGCTGTTTTTT. The whole variable domain, remainder taken from reference TRBV25-1 and TRBJ2-2, is EADIYQTPRYLVIGTGKKITLECSQTMGHDKMYWYQQDPGMELHLIHYSYGVNSTEKGDLSSESTVSRIRTEHFPLTLESARPSHTSQYLCASSEGGRGFSHTGELFFGEGSRLTVL.

The J gene is TRBJ1-2, the V gene TRBV5-1, with D unclear. The germline V and J ends were trimmed by 0 bases and 0 bases, with 12 bases remaining between them. The germline CDR1 and CDR2 sequences are SGHRS and YFSETQ. This CDR3 contains 16 residues. In DNA form, the CDR3 reads TGCGCCAGCAGCTTGGCCTACGAATGGGCTAACTATGGCTACACCTTC. Translated: CASSLAYEWANYGYTF.

The chain combines TRBV4-1 with TRBJ2-1; possibly TRBD1 for D (5 bases). CDR1 MGHRA and CDR2 YSYEKL come from the germline V gene. This CDR3 comprises 12 residues. Between the trimmed V and J ends, which lost 4 bases and 10 bases, there was a span of 11 bases. The CDR3 protein is CASSRGLREQFF. CDR3 bases: TGCGCCAGCAGCCGGGGCCTCAGGGAGCAGTTCTTC.

The genes are TRBV25-1 and TRBJ1-4, with a tentative D call TRBD1 (6 bases). Germline CDR1 is MGHDK and CDR2 is SYGVNS. The CDR3 covers 16 residues. Trimming took off 3 bases at V and 3 bases at J, with 14 bases between the two ends. DNA for the CDR3: TGTGCCAGCAGTGATCATGGGGGCATGGCTAATGAAAAACTGTTTTTT. It specifies CASSDHGGMANEKLFF.

Turning to this clone: The same CDR3 can be traced to other DNA sequences in this sample. The chain couples TRBV6-4 to TRBJ2-1; perhaps TRBD2 as D (5 bases). V was trimmed by 0 bases and J by 4 bases, leaving 10 bases between them. CDR3 length: 15 amino acids. Germline V gene sequence: CDR1 MRHNA, CDR2 SNTAGT. The CDR3 region is CASSDSTSGYNEQFF. The CDR3 nucleotides are TGTGCCAGCAGTGACTCTACTAGTGGGTACAATGAGCAGTTCTTC.

The sample holds a few counts of this clone. J is TRBJ2-1 and V is TRBV19; 11 nucleotides align to TRBD1. This CDR3 is built from 15 residues. Germline CDR1 and CDR2: LNHDA and SQIVND (reference sequence). V lost 7 bases to trimming and J lost 4 bases; unmatched junction nucleotides: 6. The DNA for the CDR3 is TGTGCCAGTACCCCGGACAGGGGGCCTTACAATGAGCAGTTCTTC. As protein: CASTPDRGPYNEQFF.

The chain uses TRBV30 and TRBJ2-2, with a tentative D call TRBD2 (6 bases). CDR3 size: 14 residues. V was cut by 5 bases and J by 1 base, with 11 bases left in between. The germline V gene encodes CDR1 GTSNPN and CDR2 SVGIG (reference sequence). CDR3 nucleotides: TGTGCCTGGCATAGCGGAGTGAACACCGGGGAGCTGTTTTTT. As protein: CAWHSGVNTGELFF.

This chain links TRBV7-2 with TRBJ2-1; 14 nucleotides match TRBD2. Germline V lookup: CDR1 SGHTA, CDR2 FQGNSA. This CDR3 is built from 16 residues. Unmatched junction bases numbered 8, after V lost 6 bases and J lost 7 bases. The CDR3 spells CASRLAGTSGRNEQFF. DNA for the CDR3: TGTGCCAGCAGGCTTGCCGGGACTAGCGGGAGAAATGAGCAGTTCTTC.

The sample holds a few counts of this clone. J is TRBJ2-7 and V is TRBV28, with D perhaps matching TRBD1 (6 bases). CDR1 and CDR2 from the germline V gene are MDHEN and SYDVKM. The V gene lost 4 bases and the J gene lost 3 bases, with 7 bases spanning the gap. The length of the CDR3 is 12 residues. This CDR3 reads CASSWDNYEQYF. In DNA form, the CDR3 reads TGTGCCAGCAGTTGGGACAACTACGAGCAGTACTTC.

The chain recombines TRBV9 with TRBJ2-7; 11 bases match TRBD2. Trimming took 8 bases from V and 0 from J; bases not matched to a gene: 4. Germline lookup yields CDR1 SGDLS and CDR2 YYNGEE. This CDR3 comprises 14 residues. The CDR3 DNA follows: TGTGCCAGTTCGACTAGCGGGACCTCCTACGAGCAGTACTTC. Encoded protein: CASSTSGTSYEQYF.

The V call is TRBV9, the J call TRBJ1-4, with a tentative D call TRBD1 (6 bases). This CDR3 comprises 16 residues. Germline V gene data show CDR1 as SGDLS and CDR2 as YYNGEE. The germline V and J ends were trimmed by 3 bases and 8 bases, with 20 bases remaining between them. CDR3 in amino acids: CASSAGIRGGSEKLFF. DNA for the CDR3: TGTGCCAGCAGCGCAGGGATAAGGGGGGGAAGCGAAAAACTGTTTTTT.

This chain links TRBV10-3 with TRBJ1-1, with no clear D. The V end lost 0 bases, the J end lost 3 bases, and 11 bases lay between the germline ends. Germline CDR1 ENHRY, CDR2 SYGVKD. The CDR3 extends over 15 amino acids. CDR3 sequence reads: CAISESGTTDTEAFF. For the CDR3, the DNA is TGTGCCATCAGTGAGTCGGGCACGACGGACACTGAAGCTTTCTTT.